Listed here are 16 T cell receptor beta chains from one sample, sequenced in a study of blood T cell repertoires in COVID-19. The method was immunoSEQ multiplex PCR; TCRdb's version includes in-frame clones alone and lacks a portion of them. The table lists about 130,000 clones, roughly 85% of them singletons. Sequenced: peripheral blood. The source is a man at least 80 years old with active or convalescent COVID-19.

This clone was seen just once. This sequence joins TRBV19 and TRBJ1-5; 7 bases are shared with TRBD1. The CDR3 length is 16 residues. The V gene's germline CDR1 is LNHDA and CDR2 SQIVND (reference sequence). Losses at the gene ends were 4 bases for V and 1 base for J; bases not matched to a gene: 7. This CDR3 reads CASSTVGTVSNQPQHF. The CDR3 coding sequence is TGTGCCAGTAGTACCGTAGGGACAGTCAGCAATCAGCCCCAGCATTTT.

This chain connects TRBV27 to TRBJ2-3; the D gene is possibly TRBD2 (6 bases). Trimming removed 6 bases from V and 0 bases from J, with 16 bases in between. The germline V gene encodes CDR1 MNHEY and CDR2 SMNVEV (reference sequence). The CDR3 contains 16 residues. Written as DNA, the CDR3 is TGTGCCAGCAGGCCTACTAGCTCCTCTAGCACAGATACGCAGTATTTT. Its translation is CASRPTSSSSTDTQYF.

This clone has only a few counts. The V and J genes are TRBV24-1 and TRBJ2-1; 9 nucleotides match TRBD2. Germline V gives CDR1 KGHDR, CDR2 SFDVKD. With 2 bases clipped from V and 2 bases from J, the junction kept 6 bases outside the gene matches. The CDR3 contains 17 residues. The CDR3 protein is CATSDSQGLAPYNEQFF. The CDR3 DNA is TGTGCCACCAGTGATTCGCAGGGACTAGCCCCCTACAATGAGCAGTTCTTC.

The CDR3 protein is CASSFGGTDSVGLFF. CDR3 DNA: TGTGCCAGCAGCTTCGGCGGGACAGACTCAGTGGGACTGTTTTTT. The rearrangement joins TRBV5-4 to TRBJ1-4, with 7 positions matching TRBD1. CDR1 is SGHNT and CDR2 is YYREEE in the germline V gene (reference sequence). V was pared by 2 bases and J by 13 bases, with 14 bases of the junction left unmatched. This CDR3 is built from 15 residues.

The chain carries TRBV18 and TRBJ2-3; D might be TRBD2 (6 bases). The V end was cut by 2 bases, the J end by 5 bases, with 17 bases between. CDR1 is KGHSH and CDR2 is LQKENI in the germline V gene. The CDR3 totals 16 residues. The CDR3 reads CASSPSGDSGGDTQYF. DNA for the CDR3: TGTGCCAGCTCACCATCGGGGGATTCCGGGGGAGATACGCAGTATTTT.

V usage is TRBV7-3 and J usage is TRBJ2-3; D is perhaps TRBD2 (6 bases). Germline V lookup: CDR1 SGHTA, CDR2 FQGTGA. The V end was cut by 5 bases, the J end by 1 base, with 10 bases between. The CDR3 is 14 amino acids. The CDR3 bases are TGTGCCAGCAGCCCGACGGGGGGCACAGATACGCAGTATTTT. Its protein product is CASSPTGGTDTQYF.

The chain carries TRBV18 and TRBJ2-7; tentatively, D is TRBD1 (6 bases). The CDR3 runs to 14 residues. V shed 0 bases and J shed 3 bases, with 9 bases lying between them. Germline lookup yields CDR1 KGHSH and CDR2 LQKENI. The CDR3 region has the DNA TGTGCCAGCTCACCACCCCGGGACATCTACGAGCAGTACTTC. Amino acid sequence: CASSPPRDIYEQYF.

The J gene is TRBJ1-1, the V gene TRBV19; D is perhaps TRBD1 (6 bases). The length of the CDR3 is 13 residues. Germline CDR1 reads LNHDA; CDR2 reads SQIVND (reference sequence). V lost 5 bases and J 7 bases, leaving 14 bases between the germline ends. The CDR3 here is CASSATGSREAFF. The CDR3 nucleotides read TGTGCCAGTAGTGCCACAGGGAGTCGTGAAGCTTTCTTT.

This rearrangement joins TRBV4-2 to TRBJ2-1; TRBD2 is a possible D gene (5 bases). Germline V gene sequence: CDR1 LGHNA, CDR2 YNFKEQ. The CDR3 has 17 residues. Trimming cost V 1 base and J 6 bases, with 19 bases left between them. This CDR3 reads CASSQVGKGRTGNEQFF. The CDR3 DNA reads TGTGCCAGCAGCCAAGTGGGAAAAGGACGGACTGGCAATGAGCAGTTCTTC.

CDR3 in amino acids: CASPKDRGAQHF. DNA of the CDR3: TGTGCCAGCCCGAAAGACAGGGGAGCCCAGCATTTT. V gene TRBV21-1 combines with J gene TRBJ1-5; the table's D call TRBD1 went unverified against the DNA. TRBV21-1 is described as a pseudogene. CDR3 length: 12 amino acids.

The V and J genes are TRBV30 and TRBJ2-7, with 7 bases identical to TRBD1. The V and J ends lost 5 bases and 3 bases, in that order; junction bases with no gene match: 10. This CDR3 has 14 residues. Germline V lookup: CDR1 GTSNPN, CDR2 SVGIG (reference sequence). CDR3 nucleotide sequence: TGTGCCTGGGCGACAGGGACCGGATTCTACGAGCAGTACTTC. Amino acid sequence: CAWATGTGFYEQYF.

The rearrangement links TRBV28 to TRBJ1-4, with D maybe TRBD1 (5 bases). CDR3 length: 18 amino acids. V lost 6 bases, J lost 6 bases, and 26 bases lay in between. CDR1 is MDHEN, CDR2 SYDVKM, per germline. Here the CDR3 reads CASSRSSGVASPHEKLFF. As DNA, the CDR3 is TGTGCCAGCAGCCGTAGTTCGGGGGTCGCGTCACCCCATGAAAAACTGTTTTTT.

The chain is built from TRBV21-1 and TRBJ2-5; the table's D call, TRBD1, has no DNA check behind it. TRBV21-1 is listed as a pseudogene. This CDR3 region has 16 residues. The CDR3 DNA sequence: TGTGCCAGCAGCAAAGCGCTTAGAAAAGGGGAAGAGACCCAGTACTTC. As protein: CASSKALRKGEETQYF.

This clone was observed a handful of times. CDR3 nucleotide sequence: TGTGCCAGCAGCCCTGCCACAGGGGGGTATGGCTACACCTTC. Translating gives CASSPATGGYGYTF. V gene TRBV2 combines with J gene TRBJ1-2; TRBD1 agrees at 8 bases. The CDR3 length is 14 residues. Trimming took 6 bases from V and 5 from J; bases not matched to a gene: 8. CDR1 and CDR2 (germline): SNHLY, FYNNEI.

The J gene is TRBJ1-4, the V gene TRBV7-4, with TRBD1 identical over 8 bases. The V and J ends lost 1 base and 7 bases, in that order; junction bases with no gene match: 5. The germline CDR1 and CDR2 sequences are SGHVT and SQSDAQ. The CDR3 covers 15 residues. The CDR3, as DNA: TGTGCCAGCAGCTTAGGCCAGGGGGCCGTTGAAAAACTGTTTTTT. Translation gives CASSLGQGAVEKLFF.

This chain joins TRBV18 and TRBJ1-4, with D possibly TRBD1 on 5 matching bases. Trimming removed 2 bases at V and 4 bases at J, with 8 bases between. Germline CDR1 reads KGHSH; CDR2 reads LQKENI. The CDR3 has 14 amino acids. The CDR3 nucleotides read TGTGCCAGCTCACCATCAGGGATTAATGAAAAACTGTTTTTT. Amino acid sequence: CASSPSGINEKLFF. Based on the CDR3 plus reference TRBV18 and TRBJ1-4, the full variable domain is NAGVMQNPRHLVRRRGQEARLRCSPMKGHSHVYWYRQLPEEGLKFMVYLQKENIIDESGMPKERFSAEFPKEGPSILRIQQVVRGDSAAYFCASSPSGINEKLFFGSGTQLSVL.